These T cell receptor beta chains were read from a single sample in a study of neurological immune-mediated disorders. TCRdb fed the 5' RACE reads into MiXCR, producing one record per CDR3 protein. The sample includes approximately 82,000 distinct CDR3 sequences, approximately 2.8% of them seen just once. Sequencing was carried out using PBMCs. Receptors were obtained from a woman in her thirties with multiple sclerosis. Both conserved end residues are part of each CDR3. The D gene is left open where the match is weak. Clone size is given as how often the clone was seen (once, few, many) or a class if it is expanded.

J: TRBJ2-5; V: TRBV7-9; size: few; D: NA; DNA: TGTGCCAGCAGCTTAGCTGAAGTCGGGACCCAGTACTTC; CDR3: CASSLAEVGTQYF
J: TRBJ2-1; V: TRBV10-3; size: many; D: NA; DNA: TGTGCCATCAGTGCACTCCCTGATGAGCAGTTCTTC; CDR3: CAISALPDEQFF
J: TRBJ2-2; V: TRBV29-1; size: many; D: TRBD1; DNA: TGCAGCGTTGAAGTTTACAGGGGAACCCCACAAAACACCGGGGAGCTGTTTTTT; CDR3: CSVEVYRGTPQNTGELFF
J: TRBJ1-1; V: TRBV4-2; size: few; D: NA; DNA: TGTGCCAGCAGTCAAGGCACTGAAGCTTTCTTT; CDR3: CASSQGTEAFF
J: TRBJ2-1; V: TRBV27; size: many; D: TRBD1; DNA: TGTGCCAGCAGTCCTATGGCCCGGGACAGGGTAAAGCAGTTCTTC; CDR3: CASSPMARDRVKQFF
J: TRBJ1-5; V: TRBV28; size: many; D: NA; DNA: TGTGCCAGCAGTTCCGGGACCTGGAGCAATCAGCCCCAGCATTTT; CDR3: CASSSGTWSNQPQHF
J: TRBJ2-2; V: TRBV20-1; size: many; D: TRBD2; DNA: TGCAGTGCTAGAGATACTAGCGGAAAAACCGGGGAGCTGTTTTTT; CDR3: CSARDTSGKTGELFF
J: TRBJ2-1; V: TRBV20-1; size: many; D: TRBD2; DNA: TGCAGTGCTAGGTGGTCAGCAGGACTAGCGGTCTTTGAGCAGTTCTTC; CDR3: CSARWSAGLAVFEQFF
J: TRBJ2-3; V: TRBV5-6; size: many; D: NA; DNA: TGTGCCAGCAGCTTGGGTGGCGCAGATACGCAGTATTTT; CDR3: CASSLGGADTQYF
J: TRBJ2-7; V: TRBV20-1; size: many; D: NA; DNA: TGCAGTGCTAGATACTCCTACGAGCAGTACTTC; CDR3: CSARYSYEQYF
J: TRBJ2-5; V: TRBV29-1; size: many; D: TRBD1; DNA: TGCAGCGCCTTCGGGACAGAAGAGACCCAGTACTTC; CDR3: CSAFGTEETQYF
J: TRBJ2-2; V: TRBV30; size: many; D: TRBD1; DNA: TGTGCCTGGAGCCTTCAGGGGGCCGGGGAGCTGTTTTTT; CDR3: CAWSLQGAGELFF
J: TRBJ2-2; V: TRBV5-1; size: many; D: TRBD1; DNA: TGCGCCAGCATTGGACAGGGGATGGCCGGGGAGCTGTTTTTT; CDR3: CASIGQGMAGELFF
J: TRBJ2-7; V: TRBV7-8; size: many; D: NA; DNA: TGTGCCAGCAGCTTAATGGCCGCTAGCTCCTACGAGCAGTACTTC; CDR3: CASSLMAASSYEQYF
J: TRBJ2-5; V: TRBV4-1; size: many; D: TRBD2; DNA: TGCGCCAGCAGCCGGGCGGGACTAGTCCTCGCCCAAGAGACCCAGTACTTC; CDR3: CASSRAGLVLAQETQYF
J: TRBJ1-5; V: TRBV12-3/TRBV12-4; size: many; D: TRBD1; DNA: TGTGCCAGCAGTTTGTCAGGGGGCATCCAGCCCCAGCATTTT; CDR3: CASSLSGGIQPQHF
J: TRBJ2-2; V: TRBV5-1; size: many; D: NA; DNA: TGCGCCAGCAGCCGAACATCGGGGGAGCTGTTTTTT; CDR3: CASSRTSGELFF
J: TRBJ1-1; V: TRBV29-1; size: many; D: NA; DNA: TGCAGCGTTGAGCCCCTCACCGGGACTGAAGCTTTCTTT; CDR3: CSVEPLTGTEAFF
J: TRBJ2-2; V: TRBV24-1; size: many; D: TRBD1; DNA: TGTGCCACCAGCCGGGACAGGGGATACGGGGAGCTGTTTTTT; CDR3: CATSRDRGYGELFF
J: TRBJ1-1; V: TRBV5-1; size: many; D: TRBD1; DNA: TGCGCCAGCAGCACCGGGACAGAAAACACTGAAGCTTTCTTT; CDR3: CASSTGTENTEAFF
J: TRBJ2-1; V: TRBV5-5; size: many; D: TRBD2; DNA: TGTGCCAGCAGCATTAGCGGGAGCTCCTACAATGAGCAGTTCTTC; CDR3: CASSISGSSYNEQFF
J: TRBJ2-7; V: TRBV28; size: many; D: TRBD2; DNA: TGTGCCAGCAGTTCGACTAGCGGGAGGGCCGAGCAGTACTTC; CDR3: CASSSTSGRAEQYF
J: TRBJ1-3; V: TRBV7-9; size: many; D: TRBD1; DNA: TGTGCCAGCAGCCCACAGGGGGCGTCCTCTGGAAACACCATATATTTT; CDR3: CASSPQGASSGNTIYF
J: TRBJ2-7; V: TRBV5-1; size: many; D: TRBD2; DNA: TGCGCCAGCAGCTTGGGGGCGGGAGAGACTTCCGAGCAGTACTTC; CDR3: CASSLGAGETSEQYF
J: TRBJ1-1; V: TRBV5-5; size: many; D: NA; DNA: TGTGCCAGCAGCTTGCTGGCATCGAACACTGAAGCTTTCTTT; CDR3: CASSLLASNTEAFF
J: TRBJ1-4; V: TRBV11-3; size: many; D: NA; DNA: TGTGCCAGCAGCAAGGACAGCAGAACTGCAACTAATGAAAAACTGTTTTTT; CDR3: CASSKDSRTATNEKLFF
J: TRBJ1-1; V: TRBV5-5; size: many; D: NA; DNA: TGTGCCAGCAGCTTGGGATCGATCGGGGGGACTGAAGCTTTCTTT; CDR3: CASSLGSIGGTEAFF
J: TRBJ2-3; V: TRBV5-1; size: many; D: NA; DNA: TGCGCCAGCAGCTTGGGGTACTTGCAGTATTTT; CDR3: CASSLGYLQYF
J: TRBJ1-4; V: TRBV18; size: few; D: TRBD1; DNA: TGTGCCAGCGGGACCAGGGGGACTACTAATGAAAAACTGTTTTTT; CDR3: CASGTRGTTNEKLFF
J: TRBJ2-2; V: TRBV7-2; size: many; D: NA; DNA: TGTGCCAGCAGCTTAGGACTGTTCACCGGGGAGCTGTTTTTT; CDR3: CASSLGLFTGELFF
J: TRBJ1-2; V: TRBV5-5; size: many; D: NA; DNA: TGTGCCAGCATCCCGACGGTGAGAGTGTACTATGGCTACACCTTC; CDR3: CASIPTVRVYYGYTF
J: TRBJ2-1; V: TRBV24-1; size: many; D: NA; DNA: TGTGCCACCAGTGCCCAGGGACCCTACAATGAGCAGTTCTTC; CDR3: CATSAQGPYNEQFF
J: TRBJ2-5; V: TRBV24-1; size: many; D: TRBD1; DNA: TGTGCCACCAGTGATACAGGGGTAGAAGAGACCCAGTACTTC; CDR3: CATSDTGVEETQYF
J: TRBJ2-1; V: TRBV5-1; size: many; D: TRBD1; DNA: TGCGCCAGCACATGGACAGGTCACAATGAGCAGTTCTTC; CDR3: CASTWTGHNEQFF
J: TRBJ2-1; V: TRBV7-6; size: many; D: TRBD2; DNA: TGTGCCAGCAGCTTCAGGGCGGGAGACTACAATGAGCAGTTCTTC; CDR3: CASSFRAGDYNEQFF
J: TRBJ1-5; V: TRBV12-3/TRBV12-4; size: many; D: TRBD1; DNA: TGTGCCAGCAGTTTTGAGGGGGCTCAGCATTTT; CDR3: CASSFEGAQHF
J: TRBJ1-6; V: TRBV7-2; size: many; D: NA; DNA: TGTGCCAGCAGCTTAGTTGGTCCGGCCACCCTCCACTTT; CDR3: CASSLVGPATLHF
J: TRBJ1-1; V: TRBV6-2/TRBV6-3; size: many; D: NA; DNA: TGTGCCAGCAGTTCCTTGGCCGCGGACATGAACACTGAAGCTTTCTTT; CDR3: CASSSLAADMNTEAFF
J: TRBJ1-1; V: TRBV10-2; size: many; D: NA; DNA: TGCGCCAGCAAATTCGGGAACACTGAAGCTTTCTTT; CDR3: CASKFGNTEAFF